These 28 T cell receptor beta chains were all obtained from the same sample, sequenced in a study of neurological immune-mediated disorders. TCRdb fed the 5' RACE reads into MiXCR, producing one record per CDR3 protein. The table lists approximately 46,000 distinct CDR3 sequences, under 3.5% of them singletons. The sequencing sample was made of PBMCs. The receptors derive from a woman in her fifties or sixties with multiple sclerosis.

This clonotype was counted many times. The chain links TRBV27 to TRBJ2-7; D might be TRBD1 (5 bases). Germline V CDR1 and CDR2: MNHEY, SMNVEV (reference sequence). The CDR3 runs 13 residues. The germline V and J ends were trimmed by 2 bases and 5 bases, with 10 bases remaining between them. The CDR3 is CASSLGAVHEQYF. CDR3 DNA: TGTGCCAGCAGTTTAGGGGCAGTACACGAGCAGTACTTC.

This clonotype was seen at least ten times. The chain couples TRBV5-1 to TRBJ1-2; no clear D gene. CDR3 length: 13 amino acids. V was cut by 1 base and J by 3 bases, with 7 bases left in between. Germline assignment: CDR1 SGHRS and CDR2 YFSETQ. In nucleotides, the CDR3 is TGCGCCAGCAGCTTGAACAGAGACTATGGCTACACCTTC. This sequence encodes CASSLNRDYGYTF.

The table lists this clonotype with many counts. The rearrangement uses TRBV10-3 and TRBJ1-2; TRBD1 agrees at 10 bases. The ends lost 4 bases at V and 2 bases at J; junction bases unmatched: 10. The CDR3 extends over 17 amino acids. The germline V gene has CDR1 ENHRY and CDR2 SYGVKD. This CDR3 reads CAISVGTGDRPNYGYTF. The CDR3 DNA is TGTGCCATCAGTGTAGGGACAGGGGATAGGCCGAACTATGGCTACACCTTC.

This clonotype was counted many times. The V gene is TRBV7-2, the J gene TRBJ2-3; 7 bases are a match to TRBD1. CDR1 is SGHTA, CDR2 FQGNSA, per germline. This CDR3 is 15 amino acids long. V gave up 5 bases and J gave up 4 bases; unmatched junction bases: 9. The CDR3 loop is CASSRRDRNADTQYF. DNA of the CDR3: TGTGCCAGCAGCCGCCGGGACAGAAATGCAGATACGCAGTATTTT.

In this sample, this clonotype turned up a few times. One junction end does not reproduce the germline sequence, and a read error may be involved. J is TRBJ1-6 and V is TRBV5-1, with TRBD1 identical over 10 bases. CDR1 and CDR2 from the germline V gene are SGHRS and YFSETQ. This CDR3 is 16 amino acids long. Here the CDR3 DNA reads TGCGCCAGCAGCTTGAAGGGGACAGGGGTTAATTCAACCCTCAACTTT. This sequence encodes CASSLKGTGVNSTLNF.

This clonotype was counted at least ten times. The chain's CDR3 is CASRRQGTYEQYV. The CDR3 DNA sequence: TGTGCCAGCAGACGACAGGGCACCTACGAGCAGTACGTC. V and J are TRBV2 and TRBJ2-7; 7 nucleotides agree with TRBD1. V lost 6 bases, J lost 2 bases, and 4 bases stayed unmatched. This CDR3 has 13 residues. The germline CDR1 and CDR2 sequences are SNHLY and FYNNEI.

In this sample, this clonotype turned up many times. The J gene is TRBJ1-1, the V gene TRBV3-1; perhaps TRBD1 as D (5 bases). This CDR3 region has 14 residues. Germline V gene data show CDR1 as LGHDT and CDR2 as YNNKEL (reference sequence). Trimming stripped 5 bases from V and 1 base from J, with 11 bases between. The CDR3 sequence: CASSEGSSNTEAFF. CDR3 sequence (DNA): TGTGCCAGCAGCGAGGGGAGCTCGAACACTGAAGCTTTCTTT.

The table lists this clonotype with many counts. The V and J genes are TRBV20-1 and TRBJ2-7; TRBD2 aligns across 8 bases. The CDR3 runs to 14 residues. V trimming: 6 bases; J trimming: 4 bases; junction bases outside the gene matches: 11. Germline CDR1 and CDR2: DFQATT and SNEGSKA (reference sequence). The CDR3 DNA sequence: TGCAGTGCCCCTCTCGTCAGCGGGAGTTACGAGCAGTACTTC. It yields the protein CSAPLVSGSYEQYF.

The chain couples TRBV11-2 to TRBJ2-1, with D possibly matching TRBD1 (6 bases). The CDR3 extends over 16 amino acids. The V end lost 1 base, the J end lost 4 bases, and 14 bases lay between the germline ends. Germline V CDR1 and CDR2: SGHAT, FQNNGV. Here the CDR3 reads CASSLGVGAAYNEQFF. CDR3 in DNA: TGTGCCAGCAGCTTAGGTGTGGGGGCCGCATACAATGAGCAGTTCTTC.

At least ten counts were recorded for this clonotype. Sequence at one end of the junction differs from germline and may be a read error. This rearrangement joins TRBV20-1 to TRBJ2-5; a possible D gene is TRBD2 (6 bases). CDR3 length: 17 residues. Germline V gives CDR1 DFQATT, CDR2 SNEGSKA (reference sequence). The CDR3 protein is CSARAHRLASSQGTQYF. The CDR3 DNA reads as TGCAGTGCTAGAGCGCACCGGCTAGCGTCATCCCAAGGGACCCAGTACTTC.

This clonotype has ten or more counts. The V and J genes are TRBV20-1 and TRBJ1-5; perhaps TRBD1 as D (6 bases). CDR1 DFQATT and CDR2 SNEGSKA come from the germline V gene (reference sequence). Deletions cut 3 bases from V and 5 bases from J, with 17 bases between. The CDR3 length is 15 residues. CDR3 nucleotide sequence: TGCAGTGCTAGCAGGTGGGGGGCGAGGGATCAGCCCCAGCATTTT. Its protein product is CSASRWGARDQPQHF.

This clonotype was detected many times. This rearrangement joins TRBV9 to TRBJ2-3; D remains ambiguous. The V end was cut by 1 base, the J end by 2 bases, with 11 bases between. This CDR3 is built from 15 residues. Germline V gives CDR1 SGDLS, CDR2 YYNGEE. CDR3 in amino acids: CASSVIATDTDTQYF. The CDR3 DNA reads TGTGCCAGCAGCGTAATTGCCACTGACACAGATACGCAGTATTTT.

In its sample, this clonotype was seen many times. The J gene is TRBJ1-2, the V gene TRBV5-1; 8 nucleotides agree with TRBD1. The ends lost 2 bases at V and 4 bases at J; junction bases unmatched: 1. This CDR3 is 13 amino acids long. CDR1 is SGHRS, CDR2 YFSETQ, per germline. DNA for the CDR3: TGCGCCAGCAGCTTCGGGACAGGCTATGGCTACACCTTC. Its translation is CASSFGTGYGYTF.

This clonotype was picked up many times. This sequence joins TRBV10-3 and TRBJ2-1, with a weak D call TRBD2 (5 bases). The CDR3 totals 13 residues. Trimming shortened V by 5 bases and J by 1 base, and 6 bases separated the two germline ends. Looked up from germline, CDR1 is ENHRY and CDR2 is SYGVKD. CDR3 protein: CAISRESYNEQFF. CDR3 nucleotides: TGTGCCATCAGTAGGGAGTCCTACAATGAGCAGTTCTTC.

This clonotype was seen at least ten times. The chain has TRBV5-6 and TRBJ1-2; 8 bases are a match to TRBD1. The J segment lost 3 bases and the V segment lost 4 bases, leaving 5 bases of the junction unmatched. Per germline, CDR1 SGHDT and CDR2 YYEEEE. The CDR3 spans 14 residues. Written as DNA, the CDR3 is TGTGCCAGCAGCATCACGACAGGGGACTATGGCTACACCTTC. It specifies CASSITTGDYGYTF.

Many counts were recorded for this clonotype. The chain has TRBV20-1 and TRBJ2-2; D ambiguous. V gave up 3 bases and J gave up 6 bases, with 14 bases separating them. The CDR3 contains 14 residues. Germline V gene data show CDR1 as DFQATT and CDR2 as SNEGSKA (reference sequence). Here the CDR3 reads CSARDPVRPGELFF. CDR3 coding DNA: TGCAGTGCTAGGGATCCAGTAAGGCCCGGGGAGCTGTTTTTT.

The sample holds many counts of this clonotype. The chain recombines TRBV7-8 with TRBJ2-1; D is possibly TRBD2 (5 bases). Germline CDR1 SGHVS, CDR2 FQNEAQ. The CDR3 is 14 amino acids. The V and J ends lost 4 bases and 6 bases respectively, with 13 bases between them. The CDR3 DNA reads as TGTGCCAGCAGCTCCCTTCGGGGTCGCAATGAGCAGTTCTTC. Translating it yields CASSSLRGRNEQFF.

This clonotype was seen many times. The chain links TRBV29-1 to TRBJ2-1; D not certain. The CDR3 is 10 residues long. Trimming left V 4 bases short and J 10 bases short, with 8 bases between. From germline, CDR1 is SQVTM and CDR2 ANQGSEA. Here the CDR3 DNA reads TGCAGCGTTGCCCCCGAAGAGCAGTTCTTC. It codes for CSVAPEEQFF.

This clonotype was counted at least ten times. The chain links TRBV15 to TRBJ2-5; possible D gene TRBD1, 5 bases. V lost 0 bases and J lost 2, with 16 bases in between. From germline, CDR1 is LNHNV and CDR2 YYDKDF (reference sequence). CDR3 length: 17 residues. The CDR3: CATSREIGRGQQETQYF. The CDR3, as DNA: TGTGCCACCAGCAGAGAAATCGGCAGAGGACAACAAGAGACCCAGTACTTC.

In its sample, this clonotype was seen many times. V is TRBV12-3 or TRBV12-4 and J is TRBJ1-2; D remains ambiguous. The CDR3 length is 13 residues. Trimming took off 5 bases at V and 0 bases at J, with 7 bases between the two ends. CDR3 sequence reads: CASSRRTNYGYTF. DNA for the CDR3: TGTGCCAGCAGTCGACGGACTAACTATGGCTACACCTTC.

This clonotype was recorded at least ten times. The rearrangement uses TRBV12-5 and TRBJ1-1, with 10 bases matching TRBD1. The CDR3 covers 15 residues. Germline CDR1 and CDR2: LGHNT and FRNRAP. V trimming: 4 bases; J trimming: 7 bases; junction bases outside the gene matches: 9. DNA for the CDR3: TGTGCTAGTGGTTCGGGACAGGGGAGGGAATTTGAAGCTTTCTTT. Encoded protein: CASGSGQGREFEAFF.

This clonotype was recorded at least ten times. The V and J genes are TRBV5-1 and TRBJ2-2; D remains ambiguous. Germline V gene lookup returns CDR1 SGHRS and CDR2 YFSETQ. V gave up 0 bases and J gave up 2 bases, with 8 bases separating them. This CDR3 has 15 amino acids. The CDR3 loop is CASSLVSSNTGELFF. CDR3 coding DNA: TGCGCCAGCAGCTTGGTTAGCTCCAACACCGGGGAGCTGTTTTTT.

A remark on this clonotype: One junction end does not reproduce the germline sequence, and a read error may be involved. This chain connects TRBV12-3 or TRBV12-4 to TRBJ1-1, with D unresolved. The CDR3 loop spans 16 amino acids. The DNA of the CDR3 is TGTGCCAGCAGAACCGGGAAAGGGTTTGGGAACACTGCAGCTTTCTTT. Translated: CASRTGKGFGNTAAFF.

There are many counts of this clonotype. The chain employs TRBV12-3 or TRBV12-4 and TRBJ2-2; the D call may be TRBD1 or TRBD2 (5 bases each). Deletions cut 8 bases from V and 2 bases from J, with 18 bases between. This CDR3 contains 16 residues. The CDR3 sequence is CASPGAGAFNTGELFF. The CDR3 nucleotides are TGTGCCAGCCCCGGGGCCGGGGCCTTTAACACCGGGGAGCTGTTTTTT.

In its sample, this clonotype was seen many times. The rearrangement joins TRBV5-1 to TRBJ1-1, with D unresolved. The V end was cut by 1 base, the J end by 11 bases, with 18 bases between. CDR1 and CDR2 from the germline V gene are SGHRS and YFSETQ. The CDR3 runs 14 residues. CDR3 DNA: TGCGCCAGCAGCTTGAAAATGGGCAGCGTTGGGGCTTTCTTT. This codes for CASSLKMGSVGAFF.

The sample holds many counts of this clonotype. This chain connects TRBV20-1 to TRBJ2-1; D perhaps matches TRBD2 (9 bases). Between the trimmed V and J ends, which lost 0 bases and 7 bases, there was a span of 19 bases. Germline V gene lookup returns CDR1 DFQATT and CDR2 SNEGSKA (reference sequence). There are 16 residues in the CDR3. CDR3 in DNA: TGCAGTGCTAGAGATCCCGGCGGGGGGGACAGGAATGAGCAGTTCTTC. Translating it yields CSARDPGGGDRNEQFF.

This clonotype was found many times. The genes are TRBV27 and TRBJ2-5, with TRBD2 matching over 9 bases. Germline V lookup: CDR1 MNHEY, CDR2 SMNVEV (reference sequence). The CDR3 is 15 residues long. Trimming cost V 3 bases and J 5 bases; bases outside gene matches: 7. The chain's CDR3 is CASSFGREGHETQYF. The CDR3 coding sequence is TGTGCCAGCAGTTTCGGGCGGGAGGGCCATGAGACCCAGTACTTC.

This clonotype was detected ten times or more. The chain joins TRBV7-2 to TRBJ2-3; D tentatively fits TRBD1 or TRBD2 (6 bases each). From germline, CDR1 is SGHTA and CDR2 FQGNSA. The CDR3 is 16 amino acids. The ends were cut back, 1 base at V and 5 bases at J, with 16 bases in the middle. The CDR3 sequence is CASSLVNTGAGDTQYF. The CDR3 DNA reads TGTGCCAGCAGCTTAGTGAATACGGGGGCCGGAGATACGCAGTATTTT.